Listed below are T cell receptor beta chains from one sample, sequenced in a study of cytomegalovirus exposure and HLA in healthy donors. The assay was immunoSEQ multiplex PCR, and TCRdb's table has in-frame clones only and misses some. The sample lists 150,000 to 200,000 clones; under 70% were seen once. The sequencing sample was made of PBMCs. Receptors were obtained from a man aged 25-40 years in good health and CMV-seropositive. Each CDR3 is given with its conserved first and last residue. Fields, in order: clone size, D gene, V gene, J gene, CDR3 protein, CDR3 DNA. A D gene is named only where the DNA matches it firmly. Size tells how often a clone was seen (once, few, many) or the class of an expanded clone, and some rows leave it out.

clone_size: few; d_call: -; v_call: TRBV19; j_call: TRBJ2-7; cdr3_aa: CASSQVISEAEQYF; cdr3_nt: TGTGCCAGTAGCCAAGTCATCTCGGAGGCCGAGCAGTACTTC
clone_size: once; d_call: -; v_call: TRBV28; j_call: TRBJ2-6; cdr3_aa: CASSPQVGPSGANVLTF; cdr3_nt: TGTGCCAGCAGTCCCCAGGTGGGGCCCTCTGGGGCCAACGTCCTGACTTTC
clone_size: -; d_call: TRBD2; v_call: TRBV10-1; j_call: TRBJ2-2; cdr3_aa: CASSSRAIAGRELFF; cdr3_nt: TGCGCCAGCAGTTCCCGGGCTATAGCGGGACGGGAGCTGTTTTTT
clone_size: -; d_call: -; v_call: TRBV4-2; j_call: TRBJ2-7; cdr3_aa: CASSQAQGGYEQYF; cdr3_nt: TGTGCCAGCAGCCAAGCCCAAGGAGGCTACGAGCAGTACTTC
clone_size: -; d_call: -; v_call: TRBV21-1; j_call: TRBJ2-7; cdr3_aa: CASSKEREVFYEQYF; cdr3_nt: TGTGCCAGCAGCAAAGAGCGGGAGGTTTTCTACGAGCAGTACTTC
clone_size: -; d_call: -; v_call: TRBV10-3; j_call: TRBJ2-7; cdr3_aa: CAISPTGNDEQYF; cdr3_nt: TGTGCCATCAGCCCTACAGGGAACGACGAGCAGTACTTC
clone_size: -; d_call: TRBD1; v_call: TRBV30; j_call: TRBJ1-2; cdr3_aa: CAWTPDRDNYGYTF; cdr3_nt: TGTGCCTGGACTCCGGACAGGGATAACTATGGCTACACCTTC
clone_size: -; d_call: -; v_call: TRBV27; j_call: TRBJ2-5; cdr3_aa: CAAGTGQETQYF; cdr3_nt: TGTGCCGCGGGGACGGGCCAAGAGACCCAGTACTTC
clone_size: -; d_call: TRBD2; v_call: TRBV12-5; j_call: TRBJ2-7; cdr3_aa: CASGTRLAVTLPYEQYF; cdr3_nt: TGTGCTAGTGGAACCAGGCTAGCGGTGACTTTACCCTACGAGCAGTACTTC
clone_size: once; d_call: TRBD1; v_call: TRBV7-3; j_call: TRBJ1-1; cdr3_aa: CASSLTTGGSEAFF; cdr3_nt: TGTGCCAGCAGCTTAACCACAGGGGGCTCTGAAGCTTTCTTT
clone_size: few; d_call: TRBD1; v_call: TRBV10-3; j_call: TRBJ1-2; cdr3_aa: CAISELEGANSGYTF; cdr3_nt: TGTGCCATCAGTGAGTTGGAGGGGGCGAACTCTGGCTACACCTTC
clone_size: -; d_call: -; v_call: TRBV6-5; j_call: TRBJ2-5; cdr3_aa: CASSELHSSETQYF; cdr3_nt: TGTGCCAGCAGTGAACTTCACAGTTCAGAGACCCAGTACTTC